This T cell receptor beta chain originates from a study of breast tumors, draining lymph nodes, adjacent tissues. Notes on the study in general: Tumors had less TCR diversity than lymph nodes, more than nontumor tissue.

A single record per CDR3 protein comes from TCRdb applying MiXCR to the multiplex PCR reads. There are about 53,000 distinct CDR3 sequences in the sample; about 40% occur only once, and roughly a tenth lies in the top ten. As to this clonotype: Antigen specificity is unknown.

The specimen sequenced was breast tumor tissue. The source is a female donor with breast cancer. Some clones in this sample may be carry-over from other donors' samples.

The CDR3 bases are TGCAGTGCTAGCCCCCCCCAGGGGGAGACCCAGTACTTC. Translated, it gives CSASPPQGETQYF. The chain employs TRBV20-1 and TRBJ2-5, with D possibly matching TRBD1 (6 bases). Germline CDR1 is DFQATT and CDR2 is SNEGSKA (reference sequence). Trimming left V 3 bases short and J 5 bases short, with 13 bases between. This CDR3 has 13 residues.